This TCR beta chain was captured by sequencing in a study of blood T cells in healthy people across ages. The CDR3 extends over 16 amino acids. Germline CDR1 and CDR2: SGDLS and YYNGEE. Trimming cost V 0 bases and J 7 bases, with 16 bases left between them. Primers used in a second PCR of roughly 6 to 11 cycles were a sample-barcoded 5' primer and a J-beta primer mix. Per sample, CDR3-containing paired-end reads numbered at least 2.5 million. MiXCR was run by TCRdb on the 5' RACE reads, yielding one entry per CDR3 protein. This sample has roughly 1,000,000 distinct CDR3 sequences, with approximately 25% found just once. This clonotype was observed a few times. Its antigen is not identified. Study findings and constraints: Strongly correlated with naive T cell percentage was TCR beta diversity. Donor CMV status was unknown, possibly confounding expanded clonotype changes.

This sample was shared with a second study, whose subject was T cells of mothers and their children. That source reports: Overlap measured in related mother-child pairs was slightly, non-significantly higher than in unrelated pairs.

The chain is built from TRBV9 and TRBJ1-4, with D perhaps matching TRBD1 (6 bases). The sample was blood. This TCR was recovered from a girl aged 2 to 9 in good health. The CDR3 DNA sequence: TGTGCCAGCAGCGTAGAACGGGGGACAAAACCTGAAAAACTGTTTTTT. It codes for CASSVERGTKPEKLFF.